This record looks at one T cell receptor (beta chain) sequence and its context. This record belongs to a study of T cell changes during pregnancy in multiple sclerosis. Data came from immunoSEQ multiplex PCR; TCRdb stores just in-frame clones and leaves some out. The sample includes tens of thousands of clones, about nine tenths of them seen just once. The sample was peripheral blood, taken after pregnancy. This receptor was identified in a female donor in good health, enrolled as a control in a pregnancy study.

The CDR3 nucleotides are TGCGCCAGCAGCCAGGACGGGACAGGGGGAGATGGCTACACCTTC. It translates to CASSQDGTGGDGYTF. This chain joins TRBV5-1 and TRBJ1-2, with 11 bases fitting TRBD1. V was clipped by 4 bases and J by 6 bases; unmatched bases: 8. Looked up from germline, CDR1 is SGHRS and CDR2 is YFSETQ. The CDR3 covers 15 residues.